The clone carrying this T cell receptor beta chain was recorded a few times. The CDR3 contains 13 residues. Germline values: CDR1 DFQATT, CDR2 SNEGSKA (reference sequence). V lost 5 bases and J lost 3; bases outside the gene matches: 4. TCRbeta library construction was performed incorporating unique molecular identifiers. From the PCR reads, TCRdb called clonotypes with MiXCR, one entry per CDR3 protein. The sample has fewer than 700,000 distinct CDR3 sequences, 20% to 25% seen once; the top ten hold 14%. The sample comes from a study of T-cell reconstitution after alpha-beta-depleted transplantation in children.

The chain couples TRBV20-1 to TRBJ1-5; TRBD1 matches 7 bases. This sequence originates from a boy under two years old who had a stem cell transplant for acute myeloid leukemia, so the T cells may come from the graft donor. The sample was PBMCs, mostly from graft donor cells, taken 360 days after TCRalphabeta/CD19-depleted stem cell transplant. This chain's CDR3 is CSAQQGTNQPQHF. CDR3 DNA: TGCAGTGCTCAACAGGGGACCAATCAGCCCCAGCATTTT.